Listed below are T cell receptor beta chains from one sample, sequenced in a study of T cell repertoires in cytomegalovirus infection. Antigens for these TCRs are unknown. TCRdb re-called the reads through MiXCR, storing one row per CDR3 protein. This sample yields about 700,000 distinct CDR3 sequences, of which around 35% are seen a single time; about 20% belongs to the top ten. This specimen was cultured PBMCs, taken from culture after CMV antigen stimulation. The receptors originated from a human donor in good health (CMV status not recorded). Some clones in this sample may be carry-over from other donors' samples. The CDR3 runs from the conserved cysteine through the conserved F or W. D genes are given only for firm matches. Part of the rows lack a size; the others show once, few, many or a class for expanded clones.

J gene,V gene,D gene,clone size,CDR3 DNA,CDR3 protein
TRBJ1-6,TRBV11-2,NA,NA,TGTGCCAGCAGCTCGACTCCACCCCTCCACTTT,CASSSTPPLHF
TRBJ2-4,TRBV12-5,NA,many,TGTGCTAGTGGTTTGAGTACTCCCTCTCTCGCCTTAGCCAAAAACATTCAGTACTTC,CASGLSTPSLALAKNIQYF
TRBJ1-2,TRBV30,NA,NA,TGTGCCTGGAATTTTGGGGGTGGCTACACCTTC,CAWNFGGGYTF
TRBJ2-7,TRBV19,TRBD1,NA,TGTGCCAGTGCCGACAGGGCGGTTGACGAGCAGTACTTC,CASADRAVDEQYF
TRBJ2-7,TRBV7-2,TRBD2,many,TGTGCCAGCAGCTTAACCCTAGCGGGGGGGGCCCACGAGCAGTACTTC,CASSLTLAGGAHEQYF
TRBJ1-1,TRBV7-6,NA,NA,TGTGCCAGCACCAACCCGAATTCAGGGAACACTGAAGCTTTCTTT,CASTNPNSGNTEAFF
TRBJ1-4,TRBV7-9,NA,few,TGTGCCAGCACCCTTAGCTACCTTGGGCTTAATGAAAAACTGTTTTTT,CASTLSYLGLNEKLFF
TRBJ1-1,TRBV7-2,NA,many,TGTGCCAGCAGCTTTGGCCTGAACACTGAAGCTTTCTTT,CASSFGLNTEAFF
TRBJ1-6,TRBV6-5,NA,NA,TGTGCCAGCAGTCCCACCGGGGGAAGGTATTCACCCCTCCACTTT,CASSPTGGRYSPLHF
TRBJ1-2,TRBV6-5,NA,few,TGTGCCAGCAGTCCCCACGGGGTTAACTATGGCTACACCTTC,CASSPHGVNYGYTF
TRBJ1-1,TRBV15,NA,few,TGTGCCACCAGCAGTGTTACGCGGGGGCCATTGACGGAAGCTTTCTTT,CATSSVTRGPLTEAFF
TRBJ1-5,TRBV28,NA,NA,TGTGCCAGCAGCCGTCCCGCAGGGATATATCAGCCCCAGCATTTT,CASSRPAGIYQPQHF
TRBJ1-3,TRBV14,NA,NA,TGTGCCAGCAGCCAAAGCAAGTTCAGGACAACCTCTGGAAACACCATATATTTT,CASSQSKFRTTSGNTIYF
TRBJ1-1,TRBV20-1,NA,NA,TGCAGTGCTCGGGGGGCCCTTATTAACACTGAAGCTTTCTTT,CSARGALINTEAFF
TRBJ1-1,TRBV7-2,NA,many,TGTGCCAGCAGCTCCAGAACGGGTAGCACTGAAGCTTTCTTT,CASSSRTGSTEAFF
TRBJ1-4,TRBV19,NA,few,TGTGCCACCGCCGGGCAGACAACTAATGAAAAACTGTTTTTT,CATAGQTTNEKLFF
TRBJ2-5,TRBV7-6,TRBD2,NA,TGTGCCGTGGGACTAGCGGGAGGGCCGCGAGAGACCCAGTACTTC,CAVGLAGGPRETQYF